This T cell receptor (beta chain) was sequenced during a study of T cell changes during pregnancy in multiple sclerosis. Germline V gene lookup returns CDR1 MRHNA and CDR2 SNTAGT. The CDR3 is 16 amino acids. V shed 0 bases, J shed 4 bases, and the junction held 8 bases outside the gene matches. Only in-frame clones appear in the TCRdb table, and some are missing; sequencing was by immunoSEQ multiplex PCR. The data hold roughly 24,000 clones, with approximately 86% observed a single time. The TCR was taken from a female donor in good health, enrolled as a control in a pregnancy study. The V call is TRBV6-4, the J call TRBJ2-5; 7 positions match TRBD2. The sequencing here drew on CD4+ T cells from peripheral blood mononuclear cells, taken in the second trimester of pregnancy. CDR3 coding DNA: TGTGCCAGCAGTGACTCCCCGGGGAGCGGGGTAGAGACCCAGTACTTC. This encodes CASSDSPGSGVETQYF.